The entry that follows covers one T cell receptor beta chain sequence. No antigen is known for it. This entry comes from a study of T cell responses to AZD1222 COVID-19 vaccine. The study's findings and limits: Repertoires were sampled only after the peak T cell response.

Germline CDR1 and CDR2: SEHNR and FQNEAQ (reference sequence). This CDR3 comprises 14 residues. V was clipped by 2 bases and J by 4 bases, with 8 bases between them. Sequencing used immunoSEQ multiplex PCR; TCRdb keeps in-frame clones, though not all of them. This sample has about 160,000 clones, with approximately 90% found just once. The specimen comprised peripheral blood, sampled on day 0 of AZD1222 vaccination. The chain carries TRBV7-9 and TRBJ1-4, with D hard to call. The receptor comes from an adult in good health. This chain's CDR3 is CASSLRWDNEKLFF. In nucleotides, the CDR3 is TGTGCCAGCAGCTTAAGATGGGATAATGAAAAACTGTTTTTT.